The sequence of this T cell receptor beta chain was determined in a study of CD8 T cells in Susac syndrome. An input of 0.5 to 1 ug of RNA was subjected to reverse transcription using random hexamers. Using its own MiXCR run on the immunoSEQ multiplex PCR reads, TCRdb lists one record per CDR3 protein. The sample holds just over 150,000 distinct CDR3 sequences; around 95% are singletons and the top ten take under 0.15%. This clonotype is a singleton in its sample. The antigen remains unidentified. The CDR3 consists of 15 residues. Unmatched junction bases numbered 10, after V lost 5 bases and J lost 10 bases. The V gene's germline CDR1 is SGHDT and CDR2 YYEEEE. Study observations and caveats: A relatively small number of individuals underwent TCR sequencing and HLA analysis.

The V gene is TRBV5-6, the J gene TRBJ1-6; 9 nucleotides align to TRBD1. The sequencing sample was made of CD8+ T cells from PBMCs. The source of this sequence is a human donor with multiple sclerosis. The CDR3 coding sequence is TGTGCCAGCAGACTGGGACAGGGCCCAGGCTCACCCCTCCACTTT. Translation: CASRLGQGPGSPLHF.